The 19 T cell receptor beta chains given below trace back to one sample, sequenced in a study of blood T cell repertoires in COVID-19. Libraries were prepared by immunoSEQ multiplex PCR; TCRdb keeps only in-frame clonotypes and omits some of them. The sample shows about 270,000 clones, 75% to 95% of them seen only once. The sample taken for sequencing was PBMCs or T cells enriched from blood (not recorded which). Source of these receptors: a man aged 35 to 55 who had been exposed to COVID-19.

The CDR3 DNA is TGTGCCAGCACCGACATAGAGGGTATGACAAATTCACCCCTCCACTTT. This codes for CASTDIEGMTNSPLHF. V is TRBV28 and J is TRBJ1-6; D remains unclear. Germline V gives CDR1 MDHEN, CDR2 SYDVKM. Trimming left V 7 bases short and J 7 bases short, with 20 bases between. The CDR3 is 16 amino acids.

CDR3 coding DNA: TGTGCCAGTAGTATATCCCGGGTGGATAGCAATCAGCCCCAGCATTTT. It codes for CASSISRVDSNQPQHF. The chain has TRBV19 and TRBJ1-5; D gene ambiguous. V lost 2 bases to trimming and J lost 0 bases, with 11 bases between them. The CDR3 totals 16 residues. Germline CDR1 reads LNHDA; CDR2 reads SQIVND (reference sequence).

With regard to this clone: Additional DNA sequences in this sample encode the identical CDR3. The chain combines TRBV27 with TRBJ2-1, with a weak D call TRBD2 (5 bases). This CDR3 has 13 residues. Germline values: CDR1 MNHEY, CDR2 SMNVEV (reference sequence). V lost 1 base and J lost 6, with 7 bases in between. CDR3 in DNA: TGTGCCAGCAGTTTATTCCGGGGCAATGAGCAGTTCTTC. It codes for CASSLFRGNEQFF.

The CDR3, as DNA: TGTGCCAGCAGCACGACTAGCGGGACTTACAATGAGCAGTTCTTC. This gives the protein CASSTTSGTYNEQFF. The chain combines TRBV13 with TRBJ2-1, with TRBD2 identical over 11 bases. CDR3 length: 15 residues. Germline values: CDR1 PRHDT, CDR2 FYEKMQ (reference sequence). J lost 4 bases, V lost 5 bases, and 4 bases had no gene match.

V usage is TRBV7-9 and J usage is TRBJ1-1; D is ambiguous. CDR3 length equals 13 residues. Germline CDR1 SEHNR, CDR2 FQNEAQ (reference sequence). Between the trimmed V and J ends, which lost 2 bases and 1 base, there was a span of 5 bases. As DNA, the CDR3 is TGTGCCAGCAGCTTAAGCCAGAACACTGAAGCTTTCTTT. This encodes CASSLSQNTEAFF.

Only one count was recorded for this clone. The chain employs TRBV30 and TRBJ2-7; TRBD2 matches at 14 bases. The trim removed 3 bases at V and 9 bases at J, leaving 7 bases unmatched. The CDR3 loop spans 14 amino acids. Germline lookup yields CDR1 GTSNPN and CDR2 SVGIG (reference sequence). Here the CDR3 reads CAWSPGTSGSWQYF. In DNA, the CDR3 is TGTGCCTGGAGCCCGGGGACTAGCGGGAGCTGGCAGTACTTC.

The gene calls are TRBV5-1 and TRBJ2-1; 11 nucleotides match TRBD2. This CDR3 is built from 17 residues. Per germline, CDR1 SGHRS and CDR2 YFSETQ. Germline trimming cut 3 bases from V and 5 bases from J; bases unmatched to any gene: 10. CDR3 bases: TGCGCCAGCAGCTCTGGAGTCCTAGCGGGAGGACACAATGAGCAGTTCTTC. Translated, it gives CASSSGVLAGGHNEQFF.

This clone was counted once. A much larger clone differs from this one at a single base, so this may be a read error. The rearrangement joins TRBV6-5 to TRBJ1-1; no clear D. CDR3 length equals 13 residues. Deletions cut 2 bases from V and 0 bases from J, with 4 bases between. Germline CDR1 is MNHEY and CDR2 is SVGAGI. As DNA, the CDR3 is TGTGCCAGCAGTTACACAGTGAACACTGAAGCTTTCTTT. Its protein product is CASSYTVNTEAFF.

The J gene is TRBJ2-3, the V gene TRBV24-1; 9 bases agree with TRBD2. The V gene's germline CDR1 is KGHDR and CDR2 SFDVKD. Trimming cost V 4 bases and J 2 bases; bases outside gene matches: 3. This CDR3 spans 15 amino acids. CDR3 sequence: CATSDWTSDTDTQYF. The CDR3 DNA sequence: TGTGCCACCAGTGACTGGACTAGCGACACAGATACGCAGTATTTT.

The V and J genes are TRBV19 and TRBJ1-1; unclear D gene. This CDR3 comprises 14 residues. Trimming cost V 3 bases and J 1 base, with 9 bases left between them. Germline CDR1 LNHDA, CDR2 SQIVND (reference sequence). CDR3 sequence: CASSMRDTNTEAFF. In DNA, the CDR3 is TGTGCCAGTAGTATGCGAGACACGAACACTGAAGCTTTCTTT.

The gene calls are TRBV5-1 and TRBJ2-1; 12 nucleotides match TRBD2. The CDR3 runs 17 residues. CDR1 SGHRS and CDR2 YFSETQ come from the germline V gene. V trimming: 0 bases; J trimming: 9 bases; junction bases outside the gene matches: 10. CDR3 residues: CASSLGLTSGSPIEQFF. CDR3 in DNA: TGCGCCAGCAGCTTGGGTCTGACTAGCGGGAGCCCTATTGAGCAGTTCTTC.

The genes are TRBV5-5 and TRBJ2-7, with 7 bases aligning to TRBD1. Per the germline V gene, CDR1 is SGHKS and CDR2 is YYEKEE (reference sequence). The CDR3 extends over 15 amino acids. Trimming cost V 1 base and J 1 base; bases outside gene matches: 5. DNA for the CDR3: TGTGCCAGCAGCTTGAGCCGGGACAGTTCCTACGAGCAGTACTTC. Its protein product is CASSLSRDSSYEQYF.

This chain joins TRBV19 and TRBJ1-2; the D gene is possibly TRBD1 (6 bases). CDR1 is LNHDA and CDR2 is SQIVND in the germline V gene (reference sequence). The CDR3 spans 14 residues. The V and J ends lost 7 bases and 7 bases respectively, with 19 bases between them. The CDR3 loop is CASTERYREGGYTF. DNA for the CDR3: TGTGCCAGTACTGAACGGTACAGGGAAGGTGGCTACACCTTC.

This clone was seen a handful of times. The V call is TRBV3-1 (or the pseudogene TRBV3-2), the J call TRBJ2-2; TRBD2 aligns across 13 bases. With 8 bases clipped from V and 7 bases from J, the junction kept 10 bases outside the gene matches. CDR1 is LGHDT and CDR2 is YNNKEL in the germline V gene (reference sequence). The CDR3 is 16 residues long. Here the CDR3 reads CASGRGTSGTNGELFF. For the CDR3, the DNA is TGTGCCAGCGGAAGGGGGACTAGCGGGACGAACGGGGAGCTGTTTTTT.

The J gene is TRBJ1-3, the V gene TRBV19, with 8 bases that match TRBD1. V trimming: 9 bases; J trimming: 5 bases; junction bases outside the gene matches: 9. Germline CDR1 LNHDA, CDR2 SQIVND (reference sequence). This CDR3 is 14 amino acids long. Here the CDR3 reads CASLDRGIRNTIYF. The CDR3 DNA reads as TGTGCCAGCTTAGACAGGGGAATAAGAAACACCATATATTTT.

This chain connects TRBV24-1 to TRBJ1-2; 9 nucleotides line up with TRBD1. The CDR3 is 15 amino acids. Germline trimming cut 3 bases from V and 7 bases from J; bases unmatched to any gene: 8. Germline V gene sequence: CDR1 KGHDR, CDR2 SFDVKD. This chain's CDR3 is CATSDQGTGRGGYTF. The DNA for the CDR3 is TGTGCCACCAGTGATCAGGGGACAGGGAGGGGTGGCTACACCTTC.

The chain couples TRBV28 to TRBJ1-5; D possibly corresponds to TRBD1 (5 bases). In germline, CDR1 is MDHEN, CDR2 SYDVKM. This CDR3 has 15 residues. Trimming left V 2 bases short and J 7 bases short, with 15 bases between. The CDR3 loop reads CASSLRQRFRQPQHF. The CDR3 DNA follows: TGTGCCAGCAGTTTAAGACAGAGGTTTCGACAGCCCCAGCATTTT.

The genes are TRBV5-1 and TRBJ2-3; 14 nucleotides agree with TRBD2. CDR3 size: 20 residues. The germline V gene encodes CDR1 SGHRS and CDR2 YFSETQ. V gave up 2 bases and J gave up 1 base; unmatched junction bases: 12. The CDR3 DNA sequence: TGCGCCAGCAGCTTACATGGGCCGGGACTAGCGGGAGACGGCACAGATACGCAGTATTTT. It specifies CASSLHGPGLAGDGTDTQYF.

The rearrangement links TRBV5-1 to TRBJ1-5, with a weak D call TRBD1 (6 bases). Trimming shortened V by 2 bases and J by 0 bases, and 15 bases separated the two germline ends. The germline V gene encodes CDR1 SGHRS and CDR2 YFSETQ. This CDR3 spans 17 amino acids. The CDR3, as DNA: TGCGCCAGCAGCTTCACAGGGACCTTTTATAGCAATCAGCCCCAGCATTTT. Translated, it gives CASSFTGTFYSNQPQHF.